Each of the 8 T cell receptor beta chains below was sequenced from the same sample in a study of CD8+CD57+ T cells in acquired aplastic anemia. Profiles of TCR beta VDJ and CDR3 were generated from a genomic DNA template. TCRdb used MiXCR to reprocess the reads, holding one entry per CDR3 protein. This table has 250,000 to 300,000 distinct CDR3 sequences, 50% to 70% appearing once. The sample consisted of sorted CD4+, CD8+, or CD8+CD57+ T cells (not recorded which) from PBMCs. The receptors were sampled from a human donor with severe aplastic anemia or a healthy control (not recorded which).

V gene TRBV7-8 combines with J gene TRBJ1-1; D not certain. Per the germline V gene, CDR1 is SGHVS and CDR2 is FQNEAQ. V dropped 6 bases and J dropped 6 bases, with 20 bases sitting between them. The length of the CDR3 is 15 residues. The CDR3 coding sequence is TGTGCCAGCAGGCCTCCTGTGGGCGCGTCGGCTGAAGCTTTCTTT. It yields the protein CASRPPVGASAEAFF.

This clonotype was found a few times. The V and J genes are TRBV29-1 and TRBJ1-3; TRBD1 is a possible D gene (5 bases). Germline CDR1 is SQVTM and CDR2 is ANQGSEA. V lost 2 bases, J lost 2 bases, and 7 bases lay in between. The CDR3 spans 13 residues. For the CDR3, the DNA is TGCAGCGTTGAACAGGGAGCTGGAAACACCATATATTTT. Translated, it gives CSVEQGAGNTIYF.

This clonotype was seen repeatedly, ten times or more. The V and J genes are TRBV4-3 and TRBJ1-6; D remains unclear. The CDR3 is 13 amino acids. Per the germline V gene, CDR1 is LGHNA and CDR2 is YSLEER. Trimming pared 0 bases from V and 14 bases from J, leaving 11 bases between. CDR3 loop: CASSQDSKLTLHF. The CDR3 nucleotides are TGCGCCAGCAGCCAAGATAGCAAGTTAACCCTCCACTTT.

This clonotype was seen a single time. This chain uses TRBV7-2 with TRBJ2-7; TRBD2 matches at 11 bases. The CDR3 covers 19 residues. Germline V gene lookup returns CDR1 SGHTA and CDR2 FQGNSA. V lost 1 base and J lost 2; bases outside the gene matches: 13. For the CDR3, the DNA is TGTGCCAGCAGCTTAGTGGGGGGGGCTAGCGGGGGGCTTACCTACGAGCAGTACTTC. Protein sequence: CASSLVGGASGGLTYEQYF.

This rearrangement joins TRBV7-8 to TRBJ2-7; possible D gene TRBD1, 5 bases. CDR1 is SGHVS and CDR2 is FQNEAQ in the germline V gene. The germline V and J ends were trimmed by 0 bases and 0 bases, with 15 bases remaining between them. The CDR3 length is 17 residues. CDR3 in DNA: TGTGCCAGCAGCTTAGCAAATGGACACCTAGTCTCCTACGAGCAGTACTTC. This gives the protein CASSLANGHLVSYEQYF.

The CDR3 loop is CASSLTRSRQETQYF. In DNA form, the CDR3 reads TGTGCCAGCAGCTTAACCAGGTCGAGACAAGAGACCCAGTACTTC. The genes are TRBV7-9 and TRBJ2-5, with D uncertain. There are 15 residues in the CDR3. Germline CDR1 reads SEHNR; CDR2 reads FQNEAQ (reference sequence). Between the trimmed V and J ends, which lost 2 bases and 2 bases, there was a span of 12 bases.

The rearrangement joins TRBV2 to TRBJ2-5, with 7 bases identical to TRBD2. Germline lookup yields CDR1 SNHLY and CDR2 FYNNEI. The CDR3 is 13 amino acids. Trimming cost V 6 bases and J 5 bases; bases outside gene matches: 6. CDR3 loop: CASSKDGGETQYF. Here the CDR3 DNA reads TGTGCCAGCAGCAAGGACGGGGGGGAGACCCAGTACTTC.

In its sample, this clonotype was seen once. CDR3 in amino acids: CASSQGVGEGEQYF. CDR3 sequence (DNA): TGTGCCAGCAGCCAGGGGGTTGGGGAAGGCGAGCAGTACTTC. The rearrangement joins TRBV5-6 to TRBJ2-7; 7 bases agree with TRBD1. This CDR3 spans 14 amino acids. J lost 6 bases, V lost 4 bases, and 10 bases had no gene match. CDR1 and CDR2 from the germline V gene are SGHDT and YYEEEE.